This T cell receptor (beta chain) was captured in a study of CD8 T cells in ankylosing spondylitis. Findings and limits, study-wide: Ankylosing spondylitis blood seemed to carry a telltale TCR beta motif made of fewer than ten highly homologous variants. The authors reported significant enrichment of disease-linked clones in matched ankylosing spondylitis synovial fluid.

This CDR3 is 13 amino acids long. The germline V and J ends were trimmed by 2 bases and 1 base, with 6 bases remaining between them. CDR1 and CDR2 (germline): SGHRS, YFSETQ. Worth noting for this clonotype: Antigen: not known.

By quantitative 5'-RACE with molecular barcodes, the TCR beta libraries were made. A single record per CDR3 protein comes from TCRdb applying MiXCR to the 5' RACE reads. The repertoire has roughly 440,000 distinct CDR3 sequences, roughly 15% of them found once; the top ten carry over 1%. The rearrangement joins TRBV5-1 to TRBJ1-1; D ambiguous. This receptor was taken from a male donor with ankylosing spondylitis. Sequenced sample: blood, either unsorted or a sorted T cell fraction (not recorded which). CDR3 in DNA: TGCGCCAGCAGCTTAAACTGGAACACTGAAGCTTTCTTT. Translation: CASSLNWNTEAFF.